The T cell receptor (beta chain) under discussion was sequenced for a study of T cells in Graves' hyperthyroidism and ophthalmopathy (dated by TCRdb to about 2019). With respect to the entire study: Peripheral blood samples were taken at initial diagnosis, before any treatment was given. TCR V-J signatures able to tell the groups apart were searched for in a discovery cohort of more than 90 patients, of whom roughly 42 had Graves' ophthalmopathy and 57 had stable Graves' hyperthyroidism. TCR Vbeta CDR3 sequencing of 135 peripheral blood samples (approximately 44 ophthalmopathy, 75 to 85 hyperthyroidism and some 17 progressor patients) is reported in the paper. The study also compared thyroid tissue and blood T-cell repertoires from about 6 Graves' hyperthyroidism patients. For training and testing, the 80 to 100 patients in the discovery cohort were randomly divided in a 7:3 ratio. Following sampling, methimazole starting at 30 mg daily was given to hyperthyroidism patients, and high-dose intravenous methylprednisolone was given to ophthalmopathy patients. Prospective prediction of ophthalmopathy was tested in an independent validation cohort consisting of about 20 hyperthyroidism patients and some 15 patients who later progressed to ophthalmopathy. Summary of the overall study and its limitations: In cross-validation, a model built on a 13 V-J signature told ophthalmopathy apart from stable hyperthyroidism with approximately 90% sensitivity and roughly 82% specificity, and in testing the same model reached 80%/75%. Sample size was not statistically predetermined, and investigators were not blinded to group allocation. In validation, progression to ophthalmopathy was predicted by the model with approximately 67% sensitivity and around 76% specificity, a median of 6.5 months before onset. Most expanded thyroid clonotypes (frequency above 0.001) were also detected in blood, a finding suggesting that blood repertoires may reflect thyroid immune responses.

In this sample, this clonotype turned up many times. The antigen it recognizes is unknown. One base away there is no much larger clone; base qualities are not given. Stable Graves' hyperthyroidism was defined as the absence of progression to ophthalmopathy over 18 months of follow-up. The hyperthyroidism patients were between 18 and 65 years old and newly diagnosed, with a disease duration of less than 2 months. Exclusion was applied to patients with uncontrolled infections, other autoimmune diseases, pregnancy or lactation. Diagnoses were based on clinical symptoms, serum thyroxine and TRAb, thyroid ultrasound and orbital computed tomography. PBMCs were separated from over 9 ml of fresh peripheral blood using Ficoll-Paque density gradient centrifugation. Total RNA was extracted using Trizol reagent, and RNA quality was assessed on an Agilent 2100 Bioanalyzer. Amplification of TCR beta CDR3 regions was carried out from RNA transcripts. For the first round of RT-PCR on the TCR CDR3, the HTBI primer set was used together with the Qiagen OneStep RT-PCR kit. The libraries were constructed in a second round of multiplex PCR and then size-selected and purified. The libraries were sequenced on an Illumina HiSeq2000 using paired-end 100 bp reads. The source study handled its data this way. SOAPnuke was used to process the raw data, throwing out any read that contained adapters or uncalled bases, had a mean Phred below 15, or lacked an exact constant-primer or identifier match. COPE v1.2.5 was used to merge high-quality paired reads, and clonotypes were defined as unique nucleotide sequences. MiTCR v1.1 was used to align clonotypes to the IMGT TRBV, TRBD and TRBJ reference segments. The analysis was restricted to V-J combinations with a frequency above 0.0001, which together covered roughly 99% of the repertoires. The TCS score was defined as F50 (clonal expansion) divided by E x V (chaos), with BLOSUM62-based TCRdist calculated between CDR3 peptides within each V-J. Welch's t-statistics and random forest reduced approximately 520 V-J features to 10 to 15, which were used in a naive Bayes classifier (R e1071). TCRdb redid the processing of the public reads, applying fastp at Q25 and MiXCR, and retained in-frame beta chains. Rows matching on CDR3 protein sequence are summarized as one entry with the most common DNA and genes. Clone size and V and J calls follow TCRdb, not the original study. The sample table records around 500,000 distinct CDR3 sequences; over 13% of these occur just once. Roughly 17% of the sample is in the top ten clones.

The sequenced sample was blood. This sequence originates from a young woman with Graves' hyperthyroidism.

The nucleotides read TGCGCCAGCAGCTTGGCGTGGAACACTGAAGCTTTCTTT. Its protein product is CASSLAWNTEAFF. The sequence links TRBV5-1 to TRBJ1-1; the D gene is not confidently resolved. The CDR3 covers 13 residues, taking in both the cysteine and the phenylalanine. Of all the DNA, just the CDR3 is kept, 39 bases in frame from base 1. V is clipped by 0 bases and J by 1 base, and the sequence between their germline boundaries is 4 bases long. The germline V gene provides CDR1 SGHRS and CDR2 YFSETQ.